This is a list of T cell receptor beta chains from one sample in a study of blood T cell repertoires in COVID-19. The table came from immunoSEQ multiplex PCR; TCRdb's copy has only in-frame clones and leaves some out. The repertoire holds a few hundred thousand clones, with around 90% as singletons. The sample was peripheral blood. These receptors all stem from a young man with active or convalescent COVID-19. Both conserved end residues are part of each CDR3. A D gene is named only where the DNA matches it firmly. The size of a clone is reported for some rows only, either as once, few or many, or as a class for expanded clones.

CDR3nt: TGTGCCAGCAGTAACCCGTTCAGGGATTCACCCCTCCACTTT
CDR3aa: CASSNPFRDSPLHF
j_gene: TRBJ1-6
abundance: -
d_gene: -
v_gene: TRBV6-2/TRBV6-3

CDR3nt: TGTGCCAGTACGTACAGGGGTGCAACTAATGAAAAACTGTTTTTT
CDR3aa: CASTYRGATNEKLFF
j_gene: TRBJ1-4
abundance: -
d_gene: TRBD1
v_gene: TRBV19

CDR3nt: TGCAGTGCTAGAGATCAGTATGGCTACACCTTC
CDR3aa: CSARDQYGYTF
j_gene: TRBJ1-2
abundance: few
d_gene: -
v_gene: TRBV20-1

CDR3nt: TGTGCCAGCGGGGGACTAGCGGGAAGTCGGGCGCAGTATTTT
CDR3aa: CASGGLAGSRAQYF
j_gene: TRBJ2-3
abundance: -
d_gene: TRBD2
v_gene: TRBV3-1/TRBV3-2

CDR3nt: TGTGCCCAAGGAGAGCGGGGAGTCCACCGGGAGCTGTTTTTT
CDR3aa: CAQGERGVHRELFF
j_gene: TRBJ2-2
abundance: -
d_gene: TRBD2
v_gene: TRBV5-4

CDR3nt: TGTGCCAGTAGTATGGGGACAGGGTTGAGTGAAGCTTTCTTT
CDR3aa: CASSMGTGLSEAFF
j_gene: TRBJ1-1
abundance: -
d_gene: TRBD1
v_gene: TRBV19

CDR3nt: TGTGCCAGCAGCCCTAGAGGTATCTCCTACGAGCAGTACTTC
CDR3aa: CASSPRGISYEQYF
j_gene: TRBJ2-7
abundance: few
d_gene: -
v_gene: TRBV7-6

CDR3nt: TGTGCCAGCAGCGGACGATCGCGGGGGACCTCTGATACGCAGTATTTT
CDR3aa: CASSGRSRGTSDTQYF
j_gene: TRBJ2-3
abundance: -
d_gene: TRBD2
v_gene: TRBV9

CDR3nt: TGTGCCAGCAGCTTGGGCGGGACAGGGGGTCCCGGGGAGCTGTTTTTT
CDR3aa: CASSLGGTGGPGELFF
j_gene: TRBJ2-2
abundance: -
d_gene: TRBD1
v_gene: TRBV5-4

CDR3nt: TGTGCCAGCAACCCCGGTAGTGGGGCCTCTGGAAACACCATATATTTT
CDR3aa: CASNPGSGASGNTIYF
j_gene: TRBJ1-3
abundance: once
d_gene: -
v_gene: TRBV25-1

CDR3nt: TGTGCCAGCAGCCTGCCCTACTCTGGGGCCAACGTCCTGACTTTC
CDR3aa: CASSLPYSGANVLTF
j_gene: TRBJ2-6
abundance: -
d_gene: -
v_gene: TRBV14

CDR3nt: TGTGCCAGCAGCTTAAGAGGAAGCGGGAGACAGACCCAGTACTTC
CDR3aa: CASSLRGSGRQTQYF
j_gene: TRBJ2-5
abundance: few
d_gene: TRBD2
v_gene: TRBV13

CDR3nt: TGTGCCAGTACTAGGGAGGGGCTAAACACCGGGGAGCTGTTTTTT
CDR3aa: CASTREGLNTGELFF
j_gene: TRBJ2-2
abundance: few
d_gene: TRBD2
v_gene: TRBV19

CDR3nt: TGTGCCAGCAGCGCCCAGGGATATGAGCAGTTCTTC
CDR3aa: CASSAQGYEQFF
j_gene: TRBJ2-1
abundance: -
d_gene: -
v_gene: TRBV9

CDR3nt: TGTGCCATCCCGCGGGGGGGTTCCAACACCGGGGAGCTGTTTTTT
CDR3aa: CAIPRGGSNTGELFF
j_gene: TRBJ2-2
abundance: -
d_gene: TRBD2
v_gene: TRBV7-6

CDR3nt: TGTGCCAGCTCCAAAGACAAACGGGGGGTGGTTTATCGTGCCAACGTCCTGACTTTC
CDR3aa: CASSKDKRGVVYRANVLTF
j_gene: TRBJ2-6
abundance: -
d_gene: -
v_gene: TRBV21-1

CDR3nt: TGTGCCTGGATAATAGGGCAGGGGTTGTCACCCCTCCACTTT
CDR3aa: CAWIIGQGLSPLHF
j_gene: TRBJ1-6
abundance: -
d_gene: -
v_gene: TRBV30

CDR3nt: TGTGCCAGTAAGGAGGGCCCAAGCTCCTACAATGAGCAGTTCTTC
CDR3aa: CASKEGPSSYNEQFF
j_gene: TRBJ2-1
abundance: few
d_gene: -
v_gene: TRBV19

CDR3nt: TGTGCCAGCAGCCAAGACGAGGACTATTGGAATGAGCAGTTCTTC
CDR3aa: CASSQDEDYWNEQFF
j_gene: TRBJ2-1
abundance: -
d_gene: -
v_gene: TRBV4-2

CDR3nt: TGTGCCAGCAGTCAAACAGGGGAGAGCGGCTACACCTTC
CDR3aa: CASSQTGESGYTF
j_gene: TRBJ1-2
abundance: -
d_gene: TRBD1
v_gene: TRBV6-6

CDR3nt: TGTGCCAGCAGCCAGTTGGGCCAGGCCTACGAGCAGTACTTC
CDR3aa: CASSQLGQAYEQYF
j_gene: TRBJ2-7
abundance: -
d_gene: -
v_gene: TRBV6-2/TRBV6-3

CDR3nt: TGTGCCAGCAGCTTGAACCGGGATTACTCTGGAAACACCATATATTTT
CDR3aa: CASSLNRDYSGNTIYF
j_gene: TRBJ1-3
abundance: -
d_gene: -
v_gene: TRBV7-2

CDR3nt: TGTGCCACTCAGACCGCGGGTGCGAACATTCAGTACTTC
CDR3aa: CATQTAGANIQYF
j_gene: TRBJ2-4
abundance: once
d_gene: -
v_gene: TRBV10-3

CDR3nt: TGTGCCAGCGACAGGGGAGCAAATGGCTACACCTTC
CDR3aa: CASDRGANGYTF
j_gene: TRBJ1-2
abundance: once
d_gene: TRBD1
v_gene: TRBV6-5

CDR3nt: TGTGCCAGCAGTCCATCCCCCCACAGGGATTTGAATCAGCCCCAGCATTTT
CDR3aa: CASSPSPHRDLNQPQHF
j_gene: TRBJ1-5
abundance: -
d_gene: -
v_gene: TRBV28

CDR3nt: TGTGCCAGCTATACGGGTCCCTACAATGAGCAGTTCTTC
CDR3aa: CASYTGPYNEQFF
j_gene: TRBJ2-1
abundance: -
d_gene: -
v_gene: TRBV27

CDR3nt: TGCAGCGTTGTACAGGGGGCTGGAGCTTTCTTT
CDR3aa: CSVVQGAGAFF
j_gene: TRBJ1-1
abundance: -
d_gene: TRBD1
v_gene: TRBV29-1

CDR3nt: TGTGCCAGCTCACCAACTAGCGGGAATGGCGAGCAGTACTTC
CDR3aa: CASSPTSGNGEQYF
j_gene: TRBJ2-7
abundance: -
d_gene: TRBD2
v_gene: TRBV18

CDR3nt: TGTGCCAGCAGCTTAGTGGGCAGGGAGAACACTGAAGCTTTCTTT
CDR3aa: CASSLVGRENTEAFF
j_gene: TRBJ1-1
abundance: -
d_gene: -
v_gene: TRBV7-9

CDR3nt: TGTGCCAGCAGCTTGAGCGCTGAAGCTTTCTTT
CDR3aa: CASSLSAEAFF
j_gene: TRBJ1-1
abundance: -
d_gene: -
v_gene: TRBV11-2

CDR3nt: TGTGCCATCAGATCGGGACAGAGAAATGAAGCTTTCTTT
CDR3aa: CAIRSGQRNEAFF
j_gene: TRBJ1-1
abundance: -
d_gene: TRBD1
v_gene: TRBV10-3

CDR3nt: TGTGCCAGCTCACCGTTACAGACAGGCCACGCTGAAGCTTTCTTT
CDR3aa: CASSPLQTGHAEAFF
j_gene: TRBJ1-1
abundance: -
d_gene: -
v_gene: TRBV18

CDR3nt: TGCAGTGCTAGTACGCCAGGGCAAGAGACCCAGTACTTC
CDR3aa: CSASTPGQETQYF
j_gene: TRBJ2-5
abundance: -
d_gene: -
v_gene: TRBV20-1

CDR3nt: TGTGCCAGCAGTGACCCGGGACTAGCGGGAACTGAGCAGTTCTTC
CDR3aa: CASSDPGLAGTEQFF
j_gene: TRBJ2-1
abundance: -
d_gene: TRBD2
v_gene: TRBV6-1

CDR3nt: TGTGCCAGCAGCTTGGTTTCCGCCCTTTGGGAGCGGGAGGGCACAGATACGCAGTATTTT
CDR3aa: CASSLVSALWEREGTDTQYF
j_gene: TRBJ2-3
abundance: -
d_gene: TRBD2
v_gene: TRBV5-4

CDR3nt: TGTGCCAGCAGTGTCCTAGCGGGGACCTACACAGATACGCAGTATTTT
CDR3aa: CASSVLAGTYTDTQYF
j_gene: TRBJ2-3
abundance: once
d_gene: TRBD2
v_gene: TRBV2

CDR3nt: TGCAGCGTTGAAGATCTCCCCCCCAGAACTGAAGCTTTCTTT
CDR3aa: CSVEDLPPRTEAFF
j_gene: TRBJ1-1
abundance: -
d_gene: -
v_gene: TRBV29-1

CDR3nt: TGCGCCAGCAGCCTTACCAGGACAGGGGACAACACTGAAGCTTTCTTT
CDR3aa: CASSLTRTGDNTEAFF
j_gene: TRBJ1-1
abundance: -
d_gene: TRBD1
v_gene: TRBV5-1

CDR3nt: TGCGCCAGCAGCCAAAATATAGCAGGGGGAGGCTACACCTTC
CDR3aa: CASSQNIAGGGYTF
j_gene: TRBJ1-2
abundance: few
d_gene: TRBD1
v_gene: TRBV4-3

CDR3nt: TGCGCCAGCAGCTGGGGATCCGGGAGAGATAATGAAAAACTGTTTTTT
CDR3aa: CASSWGSGRDNEKLFF
j_gene: TRBJ1-4
abundance: -
d_gene: -
v_gene: TRBV5-1

CDR3nt: TGCGCCAGCAGTCTCGTCCTCAGGGGGAATACTGAAGCTTTCTTT
CDR3aa: CASSLVLRGNTEAFF
j_gene: TRBJ1-1
abundance: -
d_gene: TRBD1
v_gene: TRBV5-1

CDR3nt: TGTGCCAGCAGCCCCCTTCCGGGACAGGGGGCCGACTATGGCTACACCTTC
CDR3aa: CASSPLPGQGADYGYTF
j_gene: TRBJ1-2
abundance: -
d_gene: TRBD1
v_gene: TRBV5-6

CDR3nt: TGTGCCAGCAGCCTGGCCGGGGGGGTCTACAATGAGCAGTTCTTC
CDR3aa: CASSLAGGVYNEQFF
j_gene: TRBJ2-1
abundance: -
d_gene: TRBD2
v_gene: TRBV5-8

CDR3nt: TGTGCCAGTAGTTGGAGCGCAACTAATGAAAAACTGTTTTTT
CDR3aa: CASSWSATNEKLFF
j_gene: TRBJ1-4
abundance: -
d_gene: -
v_gene: TRBV19

CDR3nt: TGCGCCAGCAGGGAGAGGACTAGCGAGCGGACCGGGGAGCTGTTTTTT
CDR3aa: CASRERTSERTGELFF
j_gene: TRBJ2-2
abundance: -
d_gene: TRBD2
v_gene: TRBV10-2

CDR3nt: TGCGCCAGCGGGGCGGGAAACACCGGGGAGCTGTTTTTT
CDR3aa: CASGAGNTGELFF
j_gene: TRBJ2-2
abundance: -
d_gene: -
v_gene: TRBV10-1

CDR3nt: TGCGCCAGCAGCTTGGGGACGACAGGTAATTCACCCCTCCACTTT
CDR3aa: CASSLGTTGNSPLHF
j_gene: TRBJ1-6
abundance: -
d_gene: -
v_gene: TRBV5-1

CDR3nt: TGTGCCAGCTCTGCACTGGGGGGGGCGCAGGAGCAGTACTTC
CDR3aa: CASSALGGAQEQYF
j_gene: TRBJ2-7
abundance: -
d_gene: -
v_gene: TRBV18

CDR3nt: TGTGCCAGCAGCCAAGGGGGATCCTACAATGAGCAGTTCTTC
CDR3aa: CASSQGGSYNEQFF
j_gene: TRBJ2-1
abundance: -
d_gene: -
v_gene: TRBV7-9

CDR3nt: TGTGCCAGCAGCACCGCTCTAGCGGGGGGGTCCTACAATGAGCAGTTCTTC
CDR3aa: CASSTALAGGSYNEQFF
j_gene: TRBJ2-1
abundance: once
d_gene: TRBD2
v_gene: TRBV11-2